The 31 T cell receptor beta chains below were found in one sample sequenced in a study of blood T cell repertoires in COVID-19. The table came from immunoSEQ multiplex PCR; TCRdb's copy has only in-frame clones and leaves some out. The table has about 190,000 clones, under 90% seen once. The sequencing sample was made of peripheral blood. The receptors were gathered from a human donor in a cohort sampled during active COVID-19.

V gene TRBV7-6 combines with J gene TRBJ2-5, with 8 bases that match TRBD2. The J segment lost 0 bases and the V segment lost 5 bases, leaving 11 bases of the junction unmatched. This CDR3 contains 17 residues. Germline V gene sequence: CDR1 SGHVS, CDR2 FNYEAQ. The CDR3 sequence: CASSPRPIAGNQETQYF. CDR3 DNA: TGTGCCAGCAGCCCCCGCCCAATAGCGGGGAACCAAGAGACCCAGTACTTC.

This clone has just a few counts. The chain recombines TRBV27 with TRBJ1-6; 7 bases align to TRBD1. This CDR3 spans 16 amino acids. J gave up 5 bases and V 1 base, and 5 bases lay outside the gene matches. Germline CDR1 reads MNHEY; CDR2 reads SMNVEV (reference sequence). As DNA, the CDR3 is TGTGCCAGCAGTTTATTACAGGGGTTAAATAATTCACCCCTCCACTTT. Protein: CASSLLQGLNNSPLHF.

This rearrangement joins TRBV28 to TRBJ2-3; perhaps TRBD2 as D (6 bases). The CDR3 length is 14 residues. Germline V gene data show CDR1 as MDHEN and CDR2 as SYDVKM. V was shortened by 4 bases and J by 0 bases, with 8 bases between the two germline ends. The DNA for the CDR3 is TGTGCCAGCAGTTGGACTACGAGCACAGATACGCAGTATTTT. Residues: CASSWTTSTDTQYF.

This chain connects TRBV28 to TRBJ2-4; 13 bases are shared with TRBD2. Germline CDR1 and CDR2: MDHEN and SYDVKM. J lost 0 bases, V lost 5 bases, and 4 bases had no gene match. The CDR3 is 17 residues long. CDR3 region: CASSGTSGALAKNIQYF. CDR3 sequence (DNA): TGTGCCAGCAGTGGGACTAGCGGGGCCTTAGCCAAAAACATTCAGTACTTC.

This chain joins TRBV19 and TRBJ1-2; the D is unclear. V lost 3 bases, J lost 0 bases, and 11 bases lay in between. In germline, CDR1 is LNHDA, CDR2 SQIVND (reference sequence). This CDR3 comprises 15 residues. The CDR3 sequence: CASSIGPGTNYGYTF. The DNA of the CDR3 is TGTGCCAGTAGTATTGGTCCGGGGACTAACTATGGCTACACCTTC.

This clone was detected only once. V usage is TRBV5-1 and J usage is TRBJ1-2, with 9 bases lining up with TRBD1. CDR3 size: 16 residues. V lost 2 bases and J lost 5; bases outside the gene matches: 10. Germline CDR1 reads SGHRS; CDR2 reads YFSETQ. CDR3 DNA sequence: TGCGCCAGCAGCTTATTACCGGGACAGGGTCCTTATGGCTACACCTTC. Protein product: CASSLLPGQGPYGYTF.

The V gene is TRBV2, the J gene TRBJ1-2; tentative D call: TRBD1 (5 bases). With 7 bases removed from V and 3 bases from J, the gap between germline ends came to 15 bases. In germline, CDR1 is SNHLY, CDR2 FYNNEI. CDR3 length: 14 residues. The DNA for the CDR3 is TGTGCCAGCACCCCCGGGACTCATTACTATGGCTACACCTTC. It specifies CASTPGTHYYGYTF.

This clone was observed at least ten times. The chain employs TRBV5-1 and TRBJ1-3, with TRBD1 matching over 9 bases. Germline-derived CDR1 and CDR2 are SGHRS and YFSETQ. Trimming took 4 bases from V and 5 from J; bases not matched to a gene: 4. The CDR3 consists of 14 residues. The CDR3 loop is CASSPGTGRNTIYF. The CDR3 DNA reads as TGCGCCAGCAGCCCCGGGACAGGGAGAAACACCATATATTTT. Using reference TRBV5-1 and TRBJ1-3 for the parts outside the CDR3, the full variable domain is KAGVTQTPRYLIKTRGQQVTLSCSPISGHRSVSWYQQTPGQGLQFLFEYFSETQRNKGNFPGRFSGRQFSNSRSEMNVSTLELGDSALYLCASSPGTGRNTIYFGEGSWLTVV.

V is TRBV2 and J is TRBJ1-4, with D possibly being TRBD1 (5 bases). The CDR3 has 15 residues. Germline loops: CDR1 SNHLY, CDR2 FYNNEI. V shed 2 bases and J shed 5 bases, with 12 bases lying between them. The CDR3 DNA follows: TGTGCCAGCAGTGAATGGGGCAGGACGAATGAAAAACTGTTTTTT. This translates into CASSEWGRTNEKLFF.

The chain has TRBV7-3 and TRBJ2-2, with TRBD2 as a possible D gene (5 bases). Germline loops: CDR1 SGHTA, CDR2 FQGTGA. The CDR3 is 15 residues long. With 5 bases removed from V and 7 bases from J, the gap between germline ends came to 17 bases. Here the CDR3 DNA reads TGTGCCAGCAGCCCCTTCGGGGAGAGTGGCGGGGAGCTGTTTTTT. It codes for CASSPFGESGGELFF.

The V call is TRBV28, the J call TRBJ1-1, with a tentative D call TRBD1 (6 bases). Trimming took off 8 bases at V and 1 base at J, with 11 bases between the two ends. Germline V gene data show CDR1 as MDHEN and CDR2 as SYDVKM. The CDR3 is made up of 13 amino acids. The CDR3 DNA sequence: TGTGCCAGCGAGGACAGCCAGAACACTGAAGCTTTCTTT. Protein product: CASEDSQNTEAFF.

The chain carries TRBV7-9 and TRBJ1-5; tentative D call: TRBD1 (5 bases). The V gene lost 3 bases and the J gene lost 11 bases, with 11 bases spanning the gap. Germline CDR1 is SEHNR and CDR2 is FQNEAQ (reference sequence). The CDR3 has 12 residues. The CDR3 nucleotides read TGTGCCAGCAGCTTCGGGGGTTCAGCCCAGCATTTT. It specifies CASSFGGSAQHF.

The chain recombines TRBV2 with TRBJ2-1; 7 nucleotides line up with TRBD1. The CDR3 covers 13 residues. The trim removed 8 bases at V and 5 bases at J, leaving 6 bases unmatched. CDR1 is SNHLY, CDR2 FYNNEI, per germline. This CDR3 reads CASPGTANNEQFF. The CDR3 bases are TGTGCCAGCCCGGGGACAGCAAACAATGAGCAGTTCTTC.

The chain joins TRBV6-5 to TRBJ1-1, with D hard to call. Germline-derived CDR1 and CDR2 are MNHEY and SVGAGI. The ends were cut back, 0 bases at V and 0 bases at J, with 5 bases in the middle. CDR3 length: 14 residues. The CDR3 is CASSYSPVNTEAFF. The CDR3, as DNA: TGTGCCAGCAGTTACTCCCCGGTGAACACTGAAGCTTTCTTT.

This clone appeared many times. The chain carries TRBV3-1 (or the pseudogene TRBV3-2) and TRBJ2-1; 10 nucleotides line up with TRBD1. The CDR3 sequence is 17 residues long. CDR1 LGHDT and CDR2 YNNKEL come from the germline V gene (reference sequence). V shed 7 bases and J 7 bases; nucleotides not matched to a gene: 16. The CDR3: CASTGTGVVTRANEQFF. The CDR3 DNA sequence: TGTGCCAGCACGGGGACAGGGGTTGTTACGAGGGCAAATGAGCAGTTCTTC.

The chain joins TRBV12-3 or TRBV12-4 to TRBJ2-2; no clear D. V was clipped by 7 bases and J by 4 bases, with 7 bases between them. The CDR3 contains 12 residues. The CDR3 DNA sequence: TGTGCCAGCACTAAAAGCACCGGGGAGCTGTTTTTT. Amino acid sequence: CASTKSTGELFF.

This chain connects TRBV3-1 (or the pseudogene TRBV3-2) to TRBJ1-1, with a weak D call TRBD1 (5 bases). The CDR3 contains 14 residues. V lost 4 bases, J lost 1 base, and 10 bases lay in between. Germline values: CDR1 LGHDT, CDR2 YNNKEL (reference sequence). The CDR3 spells CASSRLDRNTEAFF. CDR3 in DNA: TGTGCCAGCAGCCGACTAGACAGGAACACTGAAGCTTTCTTT.

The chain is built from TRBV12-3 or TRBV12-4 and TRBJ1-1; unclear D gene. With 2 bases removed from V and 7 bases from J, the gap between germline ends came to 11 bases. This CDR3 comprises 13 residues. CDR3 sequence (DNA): TGTGCCAGCAGTTTATCGGGTAGGATTGAAGCTTTCTTT. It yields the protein CASSLSGRIEAFF.

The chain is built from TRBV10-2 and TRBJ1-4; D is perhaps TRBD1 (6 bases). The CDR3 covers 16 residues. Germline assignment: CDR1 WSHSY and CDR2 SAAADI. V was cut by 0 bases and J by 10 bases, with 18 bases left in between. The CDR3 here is CASSESGGGFRGKLFF. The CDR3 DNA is TGCGCCAGCAGTGAGTCAGGGGGGGGCTTCCGCGGAAAACTGTTTTTT.

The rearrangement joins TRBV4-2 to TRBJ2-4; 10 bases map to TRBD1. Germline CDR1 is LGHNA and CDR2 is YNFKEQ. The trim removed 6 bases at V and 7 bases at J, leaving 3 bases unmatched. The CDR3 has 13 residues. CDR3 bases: TGTGCCAGCAGTCCGGACAGGGGGAACATTCAGTACTTC. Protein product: CASSPDRGNIQYF.

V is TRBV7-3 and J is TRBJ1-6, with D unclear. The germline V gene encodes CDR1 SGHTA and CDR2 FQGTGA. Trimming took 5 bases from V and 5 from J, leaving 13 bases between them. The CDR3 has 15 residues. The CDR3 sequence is CASSPRGGNNSPLHF. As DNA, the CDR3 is TGTGCCAGCAGCCCCCGGGGAGGGAATAATTCACCCCTCCACTTT.

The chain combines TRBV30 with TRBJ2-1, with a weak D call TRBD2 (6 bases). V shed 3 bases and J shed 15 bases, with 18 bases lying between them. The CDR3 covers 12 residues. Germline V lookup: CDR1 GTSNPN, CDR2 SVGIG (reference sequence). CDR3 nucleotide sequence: TGTGCCTGGAGGCAAAGTGAGGGAGGTCTGTTCTTC. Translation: CAWRQSEGGLFF.

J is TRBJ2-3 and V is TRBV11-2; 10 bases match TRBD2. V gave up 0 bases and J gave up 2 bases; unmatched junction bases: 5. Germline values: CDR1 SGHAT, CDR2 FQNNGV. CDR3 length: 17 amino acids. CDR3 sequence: CASSLDHSGRITDTQYF. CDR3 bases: TGTGCCAGCAGCTTAGACCATAGCGGGAGGATCACAGATACGCAGTATTTT.

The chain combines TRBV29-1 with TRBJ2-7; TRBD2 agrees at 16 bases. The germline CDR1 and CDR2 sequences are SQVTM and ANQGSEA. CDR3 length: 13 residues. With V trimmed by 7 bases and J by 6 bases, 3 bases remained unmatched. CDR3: CSGGLAGGIEQYF. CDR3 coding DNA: TGCAGCGGGGGACTAGCGGGAGGGATCGAGCAGTACTTC.

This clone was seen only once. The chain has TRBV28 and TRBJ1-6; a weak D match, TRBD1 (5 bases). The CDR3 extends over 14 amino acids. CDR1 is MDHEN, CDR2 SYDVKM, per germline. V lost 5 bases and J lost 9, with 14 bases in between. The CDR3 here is CASSVRATRSPLHF. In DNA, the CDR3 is TGTGCCAGCAGTGTCAGGGCAACCCGTTCACCCCTCCACTTT. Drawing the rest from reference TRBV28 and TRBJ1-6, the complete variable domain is DVKVTQSSRYLVKRTGEKVFLECVQDMDHENMFWYRQDPGLGLRLIYFSYDVKMKEKGDIPEGYSVSREKKERFSLILESASTNQTSMYLCASSVRATRSPLHFGNGTRLTVT.

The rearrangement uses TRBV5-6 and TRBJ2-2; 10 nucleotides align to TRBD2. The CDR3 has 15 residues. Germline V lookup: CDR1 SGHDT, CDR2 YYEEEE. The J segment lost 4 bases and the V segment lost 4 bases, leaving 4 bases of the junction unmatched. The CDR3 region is CASSATSGVTGELFF. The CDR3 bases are TGTGCCAGCAGCGCAACTAGCGGGGTCACCGGGGAGCTGTTTTTT.

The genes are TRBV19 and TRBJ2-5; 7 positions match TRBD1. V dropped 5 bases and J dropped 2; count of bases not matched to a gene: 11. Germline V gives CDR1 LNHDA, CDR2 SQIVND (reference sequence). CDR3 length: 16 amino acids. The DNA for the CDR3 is TGTGCCAGTAGTCCACAGGGGCCCACTATACAAGAGACCCAGTACTTC. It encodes CASSPQGPTIQETQYF.

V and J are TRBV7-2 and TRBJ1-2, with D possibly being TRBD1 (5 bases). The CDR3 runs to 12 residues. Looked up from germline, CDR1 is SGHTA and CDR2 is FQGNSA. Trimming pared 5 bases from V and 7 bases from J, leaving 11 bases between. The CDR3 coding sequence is TGTGCCAGCAGCCCCAGGGTCTCTGGCTACACCTTC. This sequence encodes CASSPRVSGYTF.

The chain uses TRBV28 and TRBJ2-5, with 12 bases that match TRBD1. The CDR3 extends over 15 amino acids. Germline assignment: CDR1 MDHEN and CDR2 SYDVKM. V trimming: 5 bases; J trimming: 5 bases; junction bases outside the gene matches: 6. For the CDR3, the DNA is TGTGCCAGCAGTCAAGGGACAGGGGGCTGGGAGACCCAGTACTTC. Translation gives CASSQGTGGWETQYF.

CDR3 amino acids: CASSTGQGETQYF. CDR3 in DNA: TGTGCCAGTAGTACCGGACAGGGGGAGACCCAGTACTTC. The chain couples TRBV19 to TRBJ2-5, with TRBD1 identical over 9 bases. Germline CDR1 LNHDA, CDR2 SQIVND (reference sequence). CDR3 length: 13 residues. V lost 4 bases, J lost 5 bases, and 2 bases stayed unmatched. The full variable domain, in which reference TRBV19 and TRBJ2-5 provide the parts outside the CDR3, is DGGITQSPKYLFRKEGQNVTLSCEQNLNHDAMYWYRQDPGQGLRLIYYSQIVNDFQKGDIAEGYSVSREKKESFPLTVTSAQKNPTAFYLCASSTGQGETQYFGPGTRLLVL.

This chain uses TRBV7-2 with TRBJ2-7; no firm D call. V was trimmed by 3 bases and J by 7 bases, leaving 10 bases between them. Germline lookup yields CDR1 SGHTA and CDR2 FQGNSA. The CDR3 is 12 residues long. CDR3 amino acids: CASSLTQYEQYF. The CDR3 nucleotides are TGTGCCAGCAGCTTGACACAGTATGAGCAGTACTTC.